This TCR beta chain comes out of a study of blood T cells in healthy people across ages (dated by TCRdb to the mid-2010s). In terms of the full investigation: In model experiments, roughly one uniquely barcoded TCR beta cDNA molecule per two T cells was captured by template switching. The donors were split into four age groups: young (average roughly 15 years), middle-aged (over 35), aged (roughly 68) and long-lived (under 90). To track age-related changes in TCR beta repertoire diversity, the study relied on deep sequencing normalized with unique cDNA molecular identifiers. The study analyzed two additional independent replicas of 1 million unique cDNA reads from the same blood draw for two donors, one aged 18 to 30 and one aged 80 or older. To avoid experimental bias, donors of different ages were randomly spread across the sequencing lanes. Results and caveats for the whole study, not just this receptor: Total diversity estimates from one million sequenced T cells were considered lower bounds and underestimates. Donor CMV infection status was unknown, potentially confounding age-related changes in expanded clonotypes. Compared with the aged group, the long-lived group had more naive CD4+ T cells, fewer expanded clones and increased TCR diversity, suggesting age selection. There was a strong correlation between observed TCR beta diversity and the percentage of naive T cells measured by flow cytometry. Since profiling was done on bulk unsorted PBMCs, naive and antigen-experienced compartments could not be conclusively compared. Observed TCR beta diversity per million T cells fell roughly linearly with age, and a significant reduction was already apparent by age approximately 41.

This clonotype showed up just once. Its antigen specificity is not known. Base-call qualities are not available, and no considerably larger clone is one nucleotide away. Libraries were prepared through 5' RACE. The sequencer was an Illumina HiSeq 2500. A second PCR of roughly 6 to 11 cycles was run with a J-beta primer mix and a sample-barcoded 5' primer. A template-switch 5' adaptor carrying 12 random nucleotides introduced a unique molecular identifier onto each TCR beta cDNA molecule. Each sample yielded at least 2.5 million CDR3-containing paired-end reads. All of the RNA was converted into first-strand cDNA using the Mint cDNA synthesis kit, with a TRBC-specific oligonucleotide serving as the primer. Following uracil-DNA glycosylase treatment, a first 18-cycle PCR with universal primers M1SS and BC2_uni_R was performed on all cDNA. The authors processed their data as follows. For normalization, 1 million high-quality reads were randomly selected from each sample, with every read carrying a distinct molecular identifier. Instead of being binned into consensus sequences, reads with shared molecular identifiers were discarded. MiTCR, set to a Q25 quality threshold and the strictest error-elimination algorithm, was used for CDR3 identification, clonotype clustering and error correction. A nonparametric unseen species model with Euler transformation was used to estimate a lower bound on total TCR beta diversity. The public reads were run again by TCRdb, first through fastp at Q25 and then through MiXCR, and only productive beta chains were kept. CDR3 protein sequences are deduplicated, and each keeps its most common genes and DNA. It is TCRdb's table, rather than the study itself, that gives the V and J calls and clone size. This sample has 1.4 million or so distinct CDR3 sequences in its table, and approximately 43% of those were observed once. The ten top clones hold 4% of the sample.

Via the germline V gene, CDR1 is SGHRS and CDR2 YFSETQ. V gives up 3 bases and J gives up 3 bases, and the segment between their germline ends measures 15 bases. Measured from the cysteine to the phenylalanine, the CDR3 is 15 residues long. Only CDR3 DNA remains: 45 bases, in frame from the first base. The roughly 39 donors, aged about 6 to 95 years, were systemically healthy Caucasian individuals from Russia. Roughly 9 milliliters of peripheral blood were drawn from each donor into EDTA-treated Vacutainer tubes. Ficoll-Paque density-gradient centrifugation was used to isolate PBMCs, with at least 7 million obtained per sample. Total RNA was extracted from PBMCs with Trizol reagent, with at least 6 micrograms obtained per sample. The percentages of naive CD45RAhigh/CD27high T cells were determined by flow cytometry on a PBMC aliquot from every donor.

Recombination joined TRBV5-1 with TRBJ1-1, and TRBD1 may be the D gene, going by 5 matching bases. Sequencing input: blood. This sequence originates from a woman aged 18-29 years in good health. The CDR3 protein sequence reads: CASSWHRGVDTEAFF. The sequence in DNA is TGCGCCAGCAGCTGGCACCGGGGGGTGGACACTGAAGCTTTCTTT.